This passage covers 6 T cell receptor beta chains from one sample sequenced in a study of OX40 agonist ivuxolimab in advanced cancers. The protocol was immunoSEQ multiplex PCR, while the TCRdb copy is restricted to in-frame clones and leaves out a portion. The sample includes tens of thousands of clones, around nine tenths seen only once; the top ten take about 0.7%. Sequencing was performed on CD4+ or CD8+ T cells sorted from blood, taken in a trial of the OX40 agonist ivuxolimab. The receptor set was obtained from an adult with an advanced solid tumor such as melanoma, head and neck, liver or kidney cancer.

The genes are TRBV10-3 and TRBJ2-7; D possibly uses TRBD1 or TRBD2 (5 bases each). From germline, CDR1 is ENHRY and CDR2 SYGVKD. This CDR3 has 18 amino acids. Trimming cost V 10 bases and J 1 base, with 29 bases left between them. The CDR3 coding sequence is TGTGCCACCCCGCCGGGGATGGGACGCCTGAGGGGATCCTACGAGCAGTACTTC. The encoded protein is CATPPGMGRLRGSYEQYF.

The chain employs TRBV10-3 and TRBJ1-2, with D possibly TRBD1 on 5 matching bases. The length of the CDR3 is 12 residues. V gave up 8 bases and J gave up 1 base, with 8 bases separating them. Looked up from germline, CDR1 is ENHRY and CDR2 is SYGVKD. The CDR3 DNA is TGTGCCATCCAGGGATATAACTATGGCTACACCTTC. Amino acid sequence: CAIQGYNYGYTF.

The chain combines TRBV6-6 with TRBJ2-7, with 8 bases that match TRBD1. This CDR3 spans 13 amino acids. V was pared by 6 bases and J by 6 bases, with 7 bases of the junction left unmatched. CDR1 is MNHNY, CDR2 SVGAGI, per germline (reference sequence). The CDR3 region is CASSRAGGGEQYF. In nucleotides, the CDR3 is TGTGCCAGCAGCAGAGCAGGGGGCGGCGAGCAGTACTTC.

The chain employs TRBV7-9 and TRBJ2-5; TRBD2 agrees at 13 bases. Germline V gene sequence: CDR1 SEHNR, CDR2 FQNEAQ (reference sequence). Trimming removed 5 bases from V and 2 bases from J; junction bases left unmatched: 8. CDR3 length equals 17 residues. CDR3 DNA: TGTGCCAGCAGCGCCGGACTAGCGGGAGTTACACAAGAGACCCAGTACTTC. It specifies CASSAGLAGVTQETQYF.

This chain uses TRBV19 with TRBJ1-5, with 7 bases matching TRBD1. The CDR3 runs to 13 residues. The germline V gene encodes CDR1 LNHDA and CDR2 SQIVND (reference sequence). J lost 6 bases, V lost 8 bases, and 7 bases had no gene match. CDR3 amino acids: CASDRQGGQPQHF. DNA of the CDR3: TGTGCCAGTGACCGACAGGGAGGTCAGCCCCAGCATTTT.

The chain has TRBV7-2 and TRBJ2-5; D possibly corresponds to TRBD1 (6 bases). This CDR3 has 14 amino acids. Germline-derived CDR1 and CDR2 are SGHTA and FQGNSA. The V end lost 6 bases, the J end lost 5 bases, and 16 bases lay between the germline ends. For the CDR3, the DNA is TGTGCCAGCAGTGACCCCAGGGGACCCGAGACCCAGTACTTC. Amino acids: CASSDPRGPETQYF.